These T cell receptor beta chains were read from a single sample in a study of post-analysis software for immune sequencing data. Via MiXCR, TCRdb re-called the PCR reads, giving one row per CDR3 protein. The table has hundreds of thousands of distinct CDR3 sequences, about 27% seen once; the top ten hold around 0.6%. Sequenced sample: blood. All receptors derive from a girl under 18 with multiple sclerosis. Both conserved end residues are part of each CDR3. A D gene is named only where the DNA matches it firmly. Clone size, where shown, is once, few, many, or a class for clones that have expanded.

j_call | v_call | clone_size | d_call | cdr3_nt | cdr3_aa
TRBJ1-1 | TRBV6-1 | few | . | TGTGCCAGCAGTGGGCCCGGGGCAGGGACTGAAGCTTTCTTT | CASSGPGAGTEAFF
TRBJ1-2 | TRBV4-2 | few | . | TGTGCCAGCAGCCAAGATGTCAGGGCGGGGGGCTATGGCTACACCTTC | CASSQDVRAGGYGYTF
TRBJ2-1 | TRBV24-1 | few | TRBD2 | TGTGCCACCAGTGATTTGTCGGCTAGCGGGAGCTCCTACAATGAGCAGTTCTTC | CATSDLSASGSSYNEQFF
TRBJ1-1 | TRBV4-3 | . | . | TGCGCCAGCAGCCAAGGCTTGGTCAAGAACACTGAAGCTTTCTTT | CASSQGLVKNTEAFF
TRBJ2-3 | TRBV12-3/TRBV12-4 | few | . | TGTGCCAGCACACCCCTGGGACGTTCTAGAGATACGCAGTATTTT | CASTPLGRSRDTQYF
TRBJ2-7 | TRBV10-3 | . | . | TGTGCCACTAGGAGGGGAAACGAGCAGTACTTC | CATRRGNEQYF
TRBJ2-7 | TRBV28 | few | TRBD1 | TGTGCCAGCTCTAACTTTGGGGACAGGCCCTACGAGCAGTACTTC | CASSNFGDRPYEQYF
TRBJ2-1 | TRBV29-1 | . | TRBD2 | TGCAGCGTTGCCGGGACTAGCGGGAGGCCCCAGTTCTTC | CSVAGTSGRPQFF
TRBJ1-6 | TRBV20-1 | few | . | TGCAGTGCTAGAGAGGGGGCCACCTATAATTCACCCCTCCACTTT | CSAREGATYNSPLHF
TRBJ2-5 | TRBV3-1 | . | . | TGTGCCAGCAGCCAACGCACCCCGCGGAGATCAGAAGAGACCCAGTACTTC | CASSQRTPRRSEETQYF
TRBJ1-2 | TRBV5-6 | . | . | TGTGCCAGCAGCGGCGGAGGGGCTCACTATGGCTACACCTTC | CASSGGGAHYGYTF
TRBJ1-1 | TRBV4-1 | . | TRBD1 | TGCGCCAGCAGCCAGACAGGGGCAAACACTGAAGCTTTCTTT | CASSQTGANTEAFF
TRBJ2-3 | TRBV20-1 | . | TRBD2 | TGTAGTGCTCCAGGACTAGCGGGAGGTACCACAGATACGCAGTATTTT | CSAPGLAGGTTDTQYF
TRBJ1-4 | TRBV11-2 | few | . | TGTGCCAGTAGCCCTGGACCTGGAGGAGCAAGCGAAAAACTGTTTTTT | CASSPGPGGASEKLFF
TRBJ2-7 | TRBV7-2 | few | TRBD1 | TGTGCCAGCAGCCGGGACAGTGCTGCCTACGAGCAGTACTTC | CASSRDSAAYEQYF